These T cell receptor beta chains were read from a single sample in a study of T cell responses to AZD1222 COVID-19 vaccine. Sequenced by immunoSEQ multiplex PCR; TCRdb stores in-frame clones only, minus some. This sample has about 140,000 clones; approximately 88% occur once, and the top ten carry about 2.7%. This specimen was peripheral blood, taken on day 0 of AZD1222 vaccination. The receptor set was obtained from an adult in good health. Each CDR3 is given with its conserved first and last residue. Fields, in order: D gene, J gene, V gene, clone size, CDR3 DNA, CDR3 protein. D genes are given only for firm matches. Only some rows state a clone size, as once, few, many or a class for expanded clones.

TRBD1 TRBJ1-1 TRBV4-1 - TGCGCCAGCAGCCAAGGGACAGGGGGCTTGAGGAACACTGAAGCTTTCTTT CASSQGTGGLRNTEAFF
- TRBJ2-7 TRBV6-2/TRBV6-3 - TGTGCCAGCAGCCTAGGGGGCTACGAGCAGTACTTC CASSLGGYEQYF
TRBD2 TRBJ2-7 TRBV7-2 - TGTGCCAGCAGCTCGCGTACTAGCGGGATCTACGAGCAGTACTTC CASSSRTSGIYEQYF
- TRBJ2-7 TRBV11-2 - TGTGCCAGCAGCTTTCCGGGTAGCGGCACCATGGAGCAGTACTTC CASSFPGSGTMEQYF
TRBD2 TRBJ2-7 TRBV12-3/TRBV12-4 - TGTGCCAGCAGCCTCGGGAGGGTGTACGAGCAGTACTTC CASSLGRVYEQYF
TRBD2 TRBJ2-3 TRBV6-2/TRBV6-3 - TGTGCCAGCAGTTACCCTCAGCTCCGAGAAGAGCGGGGTACGCAGTATTTT CASSYPQLREERGTQYF
TRBD1 TRBJ1-2 TRBV5-4 once TGTGCCAGCAGCAGAGGGGCCCCGACAGGGTATGGCTACACCTTC CASSRGAPTGYGYTF
- TRBJ1-5 TRBV11-2 few TGTGCCAGCAGCCCGACCCGAGGGGCCGATCAGCCCCAGCATTTT CASSPTRGADQPQHF
- TRBJ2-7 TRBV21-1 - TGTGCCAGCACCCGGACATACCGGCCCGTTGAGCAGTACTTC CASTRTYRPVEQYF
TRBD1 TRBJ1-5 TRBV28 - TGTGCCAGCAGTTTTTTGAGGACAGGGCCCATCAATCAGCCCCAGCATTTT CASSFLRTGPINQPQHF
- TRBJ2-7 TRBV4-1 - TGCGCCAGCAGCCAAGCGGGGGACGGCTACGAGCAGTACTTC CASSQAGDGYEQYF
- TRBJ1-3 TRBV7-9 - TGTGCCAGCAGCTTAGATGGGTCGGGAAACACCATATATTTT CASSLDGSGNTIYF
- TRBJ1-5 TRBV5-8 once TGTGCCAGCAGATCGACAGGCCTTAGCAATCAGCCCCAGCATTTT CASRSTGLSNQPQHF
- TRBJ1-5 TRBV5-6 - TGTGCCAGCAGCTTGTGGGGGGTAGGGCAGCCCCAGCATTTT CASSLWGVGQPQHF
- TRBJ1-3 TRBV30 - TGTGCCTGGAGTGAGGGACACAATTTTTTCTCTGGAAACACCATATATTTT CAWSEGHNFFSGNTIYF
TRBD2 TRBJ2-1 TRBV19 - TGTGCCAGTAGTAGAACAACCGGGACTAGTGTCAATGAGCAGTTCTTC CASSRTTGTSVNEQFF
TRBD2 TRBJ2-3 TRBV4-2 once TGTGCCAGCAGCCAGGGACTAGCGGCTTTGGGCACAGATACGCAGTATTTT CASSQGLAALGTDTQYF
- TRBJ2-5 TRBV4-2 - TGTGCCAGCAGCCGAATGACGGACGGAGGGAGCCAAGAGACCCAGTACTTC CASSRMTDGGSQETQYF
- TRBJ2-7 TRBV20-1 - TGCAGTGCTAGAGTGGGCCCGGAAAAGTACTTC CSARVGPEKYF
- TRBJ2-7 TRBV5-1 few TGCGCCAGCAGGTTCGGGCAGGGAGTCTACGAGCAGTACTTC CASRFGQGVYEQYF
- TRBJ1-5 TRBV28 - TGTGCCAGCAGTCCTCGGGGGGTCCTTTATCAGCCCCAGCATTTT CASSPRGVLYQPQHF
TRBD1 TRBJ2-2 TRBV4-2 - TGTGCCAGCAGCTTCCCGGGACAGTCGAACACCGGGGAGCTGTTTTTT CASSFPGQSNTGELFF
- TRBJ1-2 TRBV21-1 - TGTGCCAGCAGCAACCGGACGAGCAAAGGCTATGGCTACACCTTC CASSNRTSKGYGYTF
TRBD2 TRBJ2-1 TRBV5-1 once TGCGCCAGCAGCTTACCGACTAGCGGGGACAATGAGCAGTTCTTC CASSLPTSGDNEQFF
- TRBJ1-5 TRBV27 - TGTGCCAGCAGTTTTCAGGGAGGCAATCAGCCCCAGCATTTT CASSFQGGNQPQHF
- TRBJ1-4 TRBV2 - TGTGCCAGCAGTGAGGGGACCTCTATCGAAAAACTGTTTTTT CASSEGTSIEKLFF
TRBD2 TRBJ2-1 TRBV7-2 - TGTGCCAGCAGCTCACACGCCGGGACTAAGAGCTCCTACAATGAGCAGTTCTTC CASSSHAGTKSSYNEQFF
TRBD1 TRBJ1-3 TRBV4-1 once TGCGCCAGCAGCCAATACGGGGACAGGACTAGCTCTGGAAACACCATATATTTT CASSQYGDRTSSGNTIYF
- TRBJ1-4 TRBV6-5 once TGTGCCAGCACTGCCAGGGGCGGTGGTGAAAAACTGTTTTTT CASTARGGGEKLFF
TRBD2 TRBJ2-5 TRBV7-2 - TGTGCCAGCAGCTTAGCGGCTAGCGGGAGTGAGACCCAGTACTTC CASSLAASGSETQYF
TRBD2 TRBJ2-7 TRBV19 - TGTGCCAGTAGTATAGCCGGAACCGGGACTAGCGGAACCTACGAGCAGTACTTC CASSIAGTGTSGTYEQYF
TRBD1 TRBJ2-3 TRBV19 few TGTGCCAGTAGTTCCCAGACAGGGAGCACAGATACGCAGTATTTT CASSSQTGSTDTQYF
- TRBJ1-3 TRBV10-3 - TGTGCCATCAGTGATCAGAGAAACACCATATATTTT CAISDQRNTIYF
TRBD1 TRBJ1-1 TRBV19 - TGTGCCAGTAGTAGAACAGGGGGCGCGGCTTCGAACACTGAAGCTTTCTTT CASSRTGGAASNTEAFF
- TRBJ2-2 TRBV9 - TGTGCCAGCAGCGGGAGGAGAGTAGACCCGAACACCGGGGAGCTGTTTTTT CASSGRRVDPNTGELFF
- TRBJ2-1 TRBV10-1 once TGCGCCAGCAGGAAATTAGAGGGAGGCAATAACAATGAGCAGTTCTTC CASRKLEGGNNNEQFF
- TRBJ1-2 TRBV28 - TGTGCCAGCAGGGAGGGGGGCCCCTATGGCTACACCTTC CASREGGPYGYTF
- TRBJ2-7 TRBV11-1 few TGTGCCAGCAGCTTAAGAGGGGGTGATTCTGGCGAGCAGTACTTC CASSLRGGDSGEQYF
- TRBJ2-1 TRBV28 - TGTGCCAGCAGTTTGCGTGCCTACAATGAGCAGTTCTTC CASSLRAYNEQFF